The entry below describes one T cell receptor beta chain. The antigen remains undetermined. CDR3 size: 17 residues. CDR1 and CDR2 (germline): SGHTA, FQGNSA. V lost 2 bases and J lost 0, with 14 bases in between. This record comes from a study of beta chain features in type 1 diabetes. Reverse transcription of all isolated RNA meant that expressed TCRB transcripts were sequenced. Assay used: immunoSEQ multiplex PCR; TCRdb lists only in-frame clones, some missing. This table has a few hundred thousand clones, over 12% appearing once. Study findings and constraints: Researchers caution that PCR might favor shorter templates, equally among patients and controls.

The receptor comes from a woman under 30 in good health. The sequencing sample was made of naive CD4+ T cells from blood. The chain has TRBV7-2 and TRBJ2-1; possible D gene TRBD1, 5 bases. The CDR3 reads CASSLISGASSYNEQFF. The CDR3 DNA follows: TGTGCCAGCAGCTTAATTTCTGGGGCTAGCTCCTACAATGAGCAGTTCTTC.